This T cell receptor (beta chain) was documented in a study of shared clonotypes between healthy human individuals. Study-level information: The study used three CD4 naive, three CD4 memory, two CD8 naive and one CD8 memory plate per donor. Study-wide points: The sampled material consisted only of blood, and tissue repertoires are likely to differ. Generally, naive subsets (rather than memory subsets) showed larger estimated richness.

TCRdb's table, derived via immunoSEQ multiplex PCR, lists solely in-frame clones and lacks some. Of approximately 2.5 million clones in the sample, more than 85% were seen once. V was shortened by 5 bases and J by 6 bases, with 12 bases between the two germline ends. This CDR3 contains 13 residues. Germline assignment: CDR1 SSHAT and CDR2 FNYEAQ (reference sequence). To note about this clone: What it binds is unknown.

The chain uses TRBV7-7 and TRBJ2-3; no clear D gene. The sequence derives from a man between 18 and 29 years old in good health. Some clones in this sample may be carry-over from other donors' samples. The material sequenced was naive CD4+ T cells from PBMCs. Described subset: CD45RA+ positively selected. The CDR3 is CASSPAPGDTQYF. CDR3 DNA: TGTGCCAGCAGCCCCGCCCCTGGGGATACGCAGTATTTT.